The clone carrying this T cell receptor (beta chain) was recorded at least ten times. Its specificity is not known. 5'RACE primed at constant segments yielded TCR alpha and TCR beta cDNA libraries bearing sample barcodes and UMIs. TCRdb itself ran the 5' RACE reads through MiXCR, one entry per CDR3 protein. The table includes approximately 450,000 distinct CDR3 sequences, about 18% detected once. This sample is drawn from a study of T-cell memory formation after mild COVID-19. Overall study: Largely, TCR clusters stayed within a single donor.

Germline CDR1 MGHDK, CDR2 SYGVNS. V lost 4 bases and J 6 bases, leaving 15 bases between the germline ends. The CDR3 consists of 15 residues. Study-level results: While clones contracting from day 15 to 85 were balanced between CD4 and CD8, later expanders leaned CD4+. Day 37-peaking second-wave clones had unconfirmed SARS-CoV-2 specificity.

The chain is built from TRBV25-1 and TRBJ2-2; D remains unclear. The sequencing input was PBMCs or a T cell subset sorted from them (not recorded which). The receptor was derived from an adult woman who had mild COVID-19 (a few samples of this study predate the infection). Cell type and time point are not known. The CDR3 loop reads CASSVSQVASGELFF. CDR3 sequence (DNA): TGTGCCAGCAGTGTATCCCAGGTCGCATCCGGGGAGCTGTTTTTT.